A single sample is the source of the 13 T cell receptor beta chains below, sequenced in a study of T-cell memory formation after mild COVID-19. MiXCR, applied by TCRdb to the 5' RACE reads, yields one record per CDR3 protein. The sample lists roughly 600,000 distinct CDR3 sequences, more than 15% seen once, with 12% in the top ten. Material for sequencing was PBMCs or a T cell subset sorted from them (not recorded which). Source of these receptors: an adult woman who had mild COVID-19 (a few samples of this study predate the infection). Cell type and time point are not known.

This rearrangement joins TRBV20-1 to TRBJ1-5; D is possibly TRBD1 (6 bases). Germline V gene data show CDR1 as DFQATT and CDR2 as SNEGSKA (reference sequence). The CDR3 totals 12 residues. V lost 6 bases, J lost 5 bases, and 11 bases lay in between. DNA of the CDR3: TGCAGTGCCACCCCAGGGGATCAGCCCCAGCATTTT. Protein: CSATPGDQPQHF.

This chain uses TRBV6-5 with TRBJ2-7, with D tentatively TRBD1 or TRBD2 (5 bases each). Germline V CDR1 and CDR2: MNHEY, SVGAGI. V was cut by 5 bases and J by 3 bases, with 11 bases left in between. This CDR3 comprises 13 residues. CDR3 sequence reads: CASSPDGGYEQYF. The CDR3 nucleotides read TGTGCCAGCAGTCCTGATGGGGGCTACGAGCAGTACTTC.

This clonotype has a single count. V usage is TRBV6-5 and J usage is TRBJ2-2, with no clear D. In germline, CDR1 is MNHEY, CDR2 SVGAGI. The CDR3 spans 15 residues. Trimming cost V 2 bases and J 4 bases, with 11 bases left between them. The CDR3 region has the DNA TGTGCCAGCAGTTACCTCCAGATGCGCACCGGGGAGCTGTTTTTT. Translating gives CASSYLQMRTGELFF.

This clonotype was detected only a few times. CDR3 protein: CASSQDSLPGQETQYF. The CDR3 coding sequence is TGCGCCAGCAGCCAAGATTCTCTCCCTGGTCAAGAGACCCAGTACTTC. This chain joins TRBV4-3 and TRBJ2-5, with D uncertain. The length of the CDR3 is 16 residues. Per the germline V gene, CDR1 is LGHNA and CDR2 is YSLEER. Between the trimmed V and J ends, which lost 0 bases and 2 bases, there was a span of 13 bases.

This chain links TRBV6-2 or TRBV6-3 with TRBJ2-1; the match to TRBD2 covers 8 bases. V lost 8 bases and J lost 0; bases outside the gene matches: 18. The CDR3 sequence is 19 residues long. Germline V CDR1 and CDR2: MNHEY, SVGEGT. CDR3 region: CASLNLDGGRSSSYNEQFF. The CDR3 DNA reads as TGTGCCAGCCTAAACCTCGATGGCGGGAGGTCGAGCTCCTACAATGAGCAGTTCTTC.

The genes are TRBV12-1 and TRBJ2-3; the D segment call TRBD2 is taken from the table without a DNA check. TRBV12-1 is a pseudogene locus. The CDR3 extends over 20 amino acids. The CDR3 region is CASSSRLGLAGGPGEDTQYF. DNA for the CDR3: TGTGCCAGCAGCTCGCGATTGGGACTAGCGGGAGGGCCGGGGGAAGATACGCAGTATTTT.

Note on this clonotype: One end of the junction varies from germline; a read error may be responsible. The chain links TRBV7-9 to TRBJ1-1; no definite D call. Germline V gives CDR1 SEHNR, CDR2 FQNEAQ (reference sequence). The CDR3 length is 13 residues. CDR3 sequence (DNA): TGTGCCAGCAGCTTCCCGGGTCGGACTGAAGCTCTCTTT. It yields the protein CASSFPGRTEALF.

The chain has TRBV20-1 and TRBJ1-5; D gene unclear. The germline V gene has CDR1 DFQATT and CDR2 SNEGSKA (reference sequence). The V end lost 0 bases, the J end lost 6 bases, and 6 bases lay between the germline ends. The CDR3 loop spans 12 amino acids. In DNA, the CDR3 is TGCAGTGCTAGAGATAGCGGTCAGCCCCAGCATTTT. It is translated as CSARDSGQPQHF.

This clonotype came up a few times. V usage is TRBV18 and J usage is TRBJ2-7; 10 nucleotides line up with TRBD1. The CDR3 runs to 14 residues. V dropped 0 bases and J dropped 5; count of bases not matched to a gene: 1. CDR1 and CDR2 (germline): KGHSH, LQKENI. This CDR3 reads CASSPPDRGDEQYF. The CDR3 DNA reads as TGTGCCAGCTCACCACCGGACAGGGGGGACGAGCAGTACTTC.

This clonotype turned up a few times. The CDR3 spells CASSFSLGWSYEQYF. The CDR3 region has the DNA TGTGCCAGCAGCTTCTCCCTGGGTTGGTCCTACGAGCAGTACTTC. V gene TRBV7-2 combines with J gene TRBJ2-7; D ambiguous. The germline V and J ends were trimmed by 3 bases and 1 base, with 13 bases remaining between them. The CDR3 length is 15 residues. Germline CDR1 reads SGHTA; CDR2 reads FQGNSA.

The sample holds many counts of this clonotype. The J gene is TRBJ2-1, the V gene TRBV7-2; 7 positions agree with TRBD2. Germline CDR1 is SGHTA and CDR2 is FQGNSA. The CDR3 totals 15 residues. The V segment lost 5 bases and the J segment 0 bases; nucleotides outside the gene matches: 4. CDR3 amino acids: CASSPWTSSYNEQFF. The CDR3 DNA sequence: TGTGCCAGCAGCCCTTGGACTAGCTCCTACAATGAGCAGTTCTTC.

This clonotype was found a few times. This chain links TRBV5-1 with TRBJ1-1; TRBD1 aligns across 7 bases. The germline CDR1 and CDR2 sequences are SGHRS and YFSETQ. Germline trimming cut 5 bases from V and 4 bases from J; bases unmatched to any gene: 11. This CDR3 spans 15 amino acids. CDR3 region: CASRAITGDRTEAFF. DNA of the CDR3: TGCGCCAGCAGGGCTATCACAGGGGATCGCACTGAAGCTTTCTTT.

Ten or more counts support this clonotype. The chain couples TRBV12-3 or TRBV12-4 to TRBJ2-3; D gene ambiguous. V lost 6 bases and J 3 bases, leaving 19 bases between the germline ends. The length of the CDR3 is 16 residues. The CDR3 reads CASRPQGSLRTDTQYF. In nucleotides, the CDR3 is TGTGCCAGCAGACCTCAAGGATCTCTCCGTACAGATACGCAGTATTTT.